Presented here are 6 T cell receptor beta chains from one specimen sequenced in a study of early T cells in non-severe SARS-CoV-2 infection. TCRdb re-called the 5' RACE reads with MiXCR, one entry per CDR3 protein. This sample yields about 80,000 distinct CDR3 sequences, of which around 10% are seen a single time; roughly 2.6% belongs to the top ten. The sequencing input was whole blood. These TCRs come from an adult who was a healthcare worker with PCR-confirmed SARS-CoV-2 infection or an uninfected control (not recorded which).

The chain combines TRBV12-3 or TRBV12-4 with TRBJ2-5; D ambiguous. The ends were cut back, 7 bases at V and 1 base at J, with 7 bases in the middle. This CDR3 contains 12 residues. CDR3 in amino acids: CASTLSQETQYF. The CDR3 DNA reads TGTGCCAGCACCCTCAGCCAAGAGACCCAGTACTTC.

The sample holds many counts of this clonotype. The chain recombines TRBV2 with TRBJ2-1; possibly TRBD1 or TRBD2 for D (6 bases each). The germline V gene has CDR1 SNHLY and CDR2 FYNNEI. The CDR3 runs to 16 residues. V was pared by 5 bases and J by 2 bases, with 16 bases between. CDR3 residues: CASSPGQGRTYNEQFF. The CDR3 coding sequence is TGTGCCAGCAGTCCGGGGCAGGGGAGGACCTACAATGAGCAGTTCTTC.

The chain uses TRBV10-2 and TRBJ1-5; D gene ambiguous. The CDR3 length is 12 residues. Germline loops: CDR1 WSHSY, CDR2 SAAADI. Trimming took 0 bases from V and 6 from J, leaving 3 bases between them. The CDR3 DNA follows: TGCGCCAGCAGTGAGTCTACTCAGCCCCAGCATTTT. Translation: CASSESTQPQHF.

This clonotype has just a few counts. One end of the junction is discordant with germline, which a read error may explain. The chain links TRBV5-3 to TRBJ2-3; TRBD2 agrees at 9 bases. TRBV5-3 is identified as an open reading frame with a role that is uncertain. The CDR3 loop spans 16 amino acids. CDR3 in amino acids: CVRSFSGSSIGITQYF. CDR3 nucleotides: TGTGTCAGAAGTTTTAGCGGGAGTTCGATAGGAATTACGCAGTATTTT.

The CDR3 here is CASGTSGAYTDTQYF. In DNA, the CDR3 is TGTGCTAGTGGTACTAGCGGGGCCTACACAGATACGCAGTATTTT. This chain connects TRBV12-5 to TRBJ2-3, with 10 bases that match TRBD2. The CDR3 consists of 15 residues. Losses at the gene ends were 5 bases for V and 2 bases for J; bases not matched to a gene: 4. The germline V gene has CDR1 LGHNT and CDR2 FRNRAP.

The table lists this clonotype with many counts. The rearrangement uses TRBV11-2 and TRBJ2-2; D not certain. The CDR3 has 14 amino acids. Germline CDR1 and CDR2: SGHAT and FQNNGV. The V gene lost 6 bases and the J gene lost 0 bases, with 8 bases spanning the gap. CDR3 sequence reads: CASRVQANTGELFF. CDR3 in DNA: TGTGCCAGCAGAGTTCAGGCGAACACCGGGGAGCTGTTTTTT.